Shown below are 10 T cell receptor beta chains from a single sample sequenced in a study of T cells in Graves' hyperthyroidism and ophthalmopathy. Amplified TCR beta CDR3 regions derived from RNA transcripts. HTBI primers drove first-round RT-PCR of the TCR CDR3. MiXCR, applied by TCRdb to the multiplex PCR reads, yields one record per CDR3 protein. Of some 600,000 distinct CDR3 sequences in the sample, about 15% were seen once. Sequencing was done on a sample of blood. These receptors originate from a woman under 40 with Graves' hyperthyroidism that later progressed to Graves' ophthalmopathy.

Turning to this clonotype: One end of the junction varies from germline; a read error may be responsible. CDR3 DNA: TGCAGTGCCACCCGGACTAGCGCACAAGAGGCCCAGTACTTC. Translation gives CSATRTSAQEAQYF. This chain connects TRBV20-1 to TRBJ2-5, with 9 bases lining up with TRBD2. CDR3 length: 14 amino acids. CDR1 and CDR2 from the germline V gene are DFQATT and SNEGSKA (reference sequence).

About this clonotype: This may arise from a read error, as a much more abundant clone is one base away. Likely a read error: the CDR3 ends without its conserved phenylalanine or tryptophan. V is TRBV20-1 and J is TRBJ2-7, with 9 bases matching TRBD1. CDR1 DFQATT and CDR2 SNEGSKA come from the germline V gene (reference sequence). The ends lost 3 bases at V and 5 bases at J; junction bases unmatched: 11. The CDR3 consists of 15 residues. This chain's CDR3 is CSARPTGGGVDEQYL. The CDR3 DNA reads TGCAGTGCTAGGCCAACAGGGGGCGGTGTGGACGAGCAGTACCTC.

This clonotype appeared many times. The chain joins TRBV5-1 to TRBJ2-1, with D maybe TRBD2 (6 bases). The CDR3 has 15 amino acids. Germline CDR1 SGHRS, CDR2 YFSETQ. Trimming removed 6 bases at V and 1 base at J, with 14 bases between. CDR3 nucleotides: TGCGCCAGCACACTAGCAGCAACTTCCTACAATGAGCAGTTCTTC. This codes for CASTLAATSYNEQFF.

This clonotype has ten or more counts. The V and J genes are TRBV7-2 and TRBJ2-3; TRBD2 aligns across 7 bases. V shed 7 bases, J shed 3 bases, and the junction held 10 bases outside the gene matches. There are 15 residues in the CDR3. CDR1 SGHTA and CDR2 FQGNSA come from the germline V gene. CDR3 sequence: CASTAWAGATDTQYF. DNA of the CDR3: TGTGCCAGCACCGCTTGGGCGGGAGCAACAGATACGCAGTATTTT.

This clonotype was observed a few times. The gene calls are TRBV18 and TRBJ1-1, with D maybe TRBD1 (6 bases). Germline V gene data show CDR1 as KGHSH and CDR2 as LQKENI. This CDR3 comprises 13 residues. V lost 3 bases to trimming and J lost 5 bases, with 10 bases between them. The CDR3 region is CASSPTGLTEAFF. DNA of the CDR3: TGTGCCAGCTCACCTACAGGGTTGACTGAAGCTTTCTTT.

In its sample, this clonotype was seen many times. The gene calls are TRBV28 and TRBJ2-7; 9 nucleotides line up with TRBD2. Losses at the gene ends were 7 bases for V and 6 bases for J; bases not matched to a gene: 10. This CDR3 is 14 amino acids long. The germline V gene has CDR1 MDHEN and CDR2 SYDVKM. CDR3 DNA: TGTGCCAGCATCCAAAGCGGGGGGCCTCTCGAGCAGTACTTC. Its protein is CASIQSGGPLEQYF.

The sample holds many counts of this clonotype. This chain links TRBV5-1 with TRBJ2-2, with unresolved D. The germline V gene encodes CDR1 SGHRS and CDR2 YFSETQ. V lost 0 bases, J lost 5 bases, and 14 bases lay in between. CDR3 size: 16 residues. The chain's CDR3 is CASSLGPTSNTGELFF. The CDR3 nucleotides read TGCGCCAGCAGCTTGGGCCCCACCAGCAATACCGGGGAGCTGTTTTTT.

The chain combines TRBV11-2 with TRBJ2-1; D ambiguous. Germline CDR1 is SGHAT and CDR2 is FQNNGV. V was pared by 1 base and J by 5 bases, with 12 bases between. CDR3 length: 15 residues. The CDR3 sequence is CASSLGTLGNNEQFF. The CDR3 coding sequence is TGTGCCAGCAGCTTAGGAACTTTAGGGAACAATGAGCAGTTCTTC.

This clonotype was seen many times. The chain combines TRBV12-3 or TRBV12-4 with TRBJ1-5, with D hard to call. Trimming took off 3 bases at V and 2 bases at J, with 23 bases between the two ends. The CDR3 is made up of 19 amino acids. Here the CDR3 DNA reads TGTGCCAGCAGTTTGTGGGAGCCCTCCGGATGGGATGGCAATCAGCCCCAGCATTTT. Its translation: CASSLWEPSGWDGNQPQHF.

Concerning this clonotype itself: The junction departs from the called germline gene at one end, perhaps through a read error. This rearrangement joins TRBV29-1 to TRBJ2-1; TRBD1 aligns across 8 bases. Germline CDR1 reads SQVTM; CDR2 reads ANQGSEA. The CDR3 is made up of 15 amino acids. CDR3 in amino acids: CSVERGQGADNEQLF. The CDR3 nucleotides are TGCAGCGTTGAACGAGGGCAGGGGGCGGACAATGAGCAGCTCTTC.